These 16 T cell receptor beta chains came from one sample sequenced in a study of PD-1 blockade in classical Hodgkin lymphoma. Repertoires were generated with immunoSEQ multiplex PCR, while TCRdb's copy carries only in-frame clones and drops some. The data show over 35,000 clones, about 87% seen once. All trial patients relapsed after autologous stem cell transplantation. The source was peripheral blood mononuclear cells (PBMCs), collected at baseline. The receptors here all came from a human donor with classical Hodgkin lymphoma.

The CDR3, as DNA: TGTGCCAGCAGCTTAGAGGGACAGGGCACCGGGGAGCTGTTTTTT. It yields the protein CASSLEGQGTGELFF. The genes are TRBV13 and TRBJ2-2; 9 bases fit TRBD1. CDR3 length: 15 amino acids. Per germline, CDR1 PRHDT and CDR2 FYEKMQ (reference sequence). The trim removed 1 base at V and 4 bases at J, leaving 1 base unmatched. The full variable domain, rest sourced from reference TRBV13 and TRBJ2-2, is AAGVIQSPRHLIKEKRETATLKCYPIPRHDTVYWYQQGPGQDPQFLISFYEKMQSDKGSIPDRFSAQQFSDYHSELNMSSLELGDSALYFCASSLEGQGTGELFFGEGSRLTVL.

The chain has TRBV29-1 and TRBJ2-3; TRBD2 is a possible D gene (5 bases). The CDR3 extends over 16 amino acids. The V gene's germline CDR1 is SQVTM and CDR2 ANQGSEA. V shed 0 bases and J shed 5 bases, with 18 bases lying between them. CDR3 loop: CSVEDLRLTGRDTQYF. CDR3 DNA sequence: TGCAGCGTTGAAGATCTTAGGCTTACGGGGAGAGATACGCAGTATTTT.

This chain joins TRBV19 and TRBJ2-3; D not resolved. The CDR3 has 15 amino acids. In germline, CDR1 is LNHDA, CDR2 SQIVND (reference sequence). Between the trimmed V and J ends, which lost 3 bases and 1 base, there was a span of 11 bases. CDR3 coding DNA: TGTGCCAGTAGTATCATGGGATACGGCACAGATACGCAGTATTTT. Translation: CASSIMGYGTDTQYF.

This chain joins TRBV6-6 and TRBJ1-5; D is unresolved. V was clipped by 2 bases and J by 2 bases, with 10 bases between them. The germline gives CDR1 MNHNY, CDR2 SVGAGI (reference sequence). This CDR3 contains 15 residues. DNA for the CDR3: TGTGCCAGCAGTTACAGGGATTTGGGCAATCAGCCCCAGCATTTT. Translation: CASSYRDLGNQPQHF.

The chain combines TRBV27 with TRBJ1-5, with 9 bases aligning to TRBD1. CDR1 and CDR2 from the germline V gene are MNHEY and SMNVEV (reference sequence). The CDR3 spans 15 residues. Trimming cost V 5 bases and J 7 bases; bases outside gene matches: 9. This CDR3 reads CASSRTGVSEQPQHF. CDR3 in DNA: TGTGCCAGCAGTAGGACAGGGGTTAGCGAGCAGCCCCAGCATTTT.

V and J are TRBV27 and TRBJ1-2, with 8 bases matching TRBD1. Trimming at V came to 6 bases and at J to 2 bases, leaving 11 bases not matched to a gene. Germline V gene sequence: CDR1 MNHEY, CDR2 SMNVEV (reference sequence). CDR3 length equals 16 residues. This CDR3 reads CASSHNSRQGNYGYTF. CDR3 DNA: TGTGCCAGCAGCCATAACTCAAGACAGGGGAACTATGGCTACACCTTC.

Here the CDR3 DNA reads TGTGCCAGCAGCTTCTTAGGGCGGGGGTCCTCCTACGAGCAGTACTTC. Translating gives CASSFLGRGSSYEQYF. The chain joins TRBV11-2 to TRBJ2-7; 7 bases match TRBD2. CDR3 size: 16 residues. J gave up 0 bases and V 3 bases, and 8 bases lay outside the gene matches. In germline, CDR1 is SGHAT, CDR2 FQNNGV. Based on the CDR3 plus reference TRBV11-2 and TRBJ2-7, the full variable domain is EAGVAQSPRYKIIEKRQSVAFWCNPISGHATLYWYQQILGQGPKLLIQFQNNGVVDDSQLPKDRFSAERLKGVDSTLKIQPAKLEDSAVYLCASSFLGRGSSYEQYFGPGTRLTVT.

The chain is built from TRBV6-5 and TRBJ1-5, with D unresolved. Trimming stripped 8 bases from V and 4 bases from J, with 12 bases between. There are 13 residues in the CDR3. Looked up from germline, CDR1 is MNHEY and CDR2 is SVGAGI. The chain's CDR3 is CASGTSPNQPQHF. The DNA for the CDR3 is TGTGCCAGCGGCACCTCCCCAAATCAGCCCCAGCATTTT.

The rearrangement links TRBV6-6 to TRBJ1-5, with 7 bases fitting TRBD1. Trimming at V came to 3 bases and at J to 2 bases, leaving 7 bases not matched to a gene. The CDR3 extends over 16 amino acids. The V gene's germline CDR1 is MNHNY and CDR2 SVGAGI (reference sequence). CDR3 nucleotide sequence: TGTGCCAGCAGTTATCTCAAGGGGACAGGCAATCAGCCCCAGCATTTT. It encodes CASSYLKGTGNQPQHF.

The chain employs TRBV28 and TRBJ1-5; a possible D gene is TRBD1 (6 bases). CDR1 and CDR2 (germline): MDHEN, SYDVKM. CDR3 size: 16 residues. V was clipped by 3 bases and J by 0 bases, with 12 bases between them. The CDR3 bases are TGTGCCAGCAGTTTCCCCCAGGGGCATAGCAATCAGCCCCAGCATTTT. It codes for CASSFPQGHSNQPQHF.

The gene calls are TRBV19 and TRBJ2-5, with D perhaps TRBD1 or TRBD2 (5 bases each). Germline assignment: CDR1 LNHDA and CDR2 SQIVND (reference sequence). The CDR3 extends over 13 amino acids. The germline V and J ends were trimmed by 6 bases and 5 bases, with 13 bases remaining between them. This CDR3 is CASRWGRSETQYF. CDR3 coding DNA: TGTGCCAGTAGGTGGGGACGTTCGGAGACCCAGTACTTC.

This sequence joins TRBV19 and TRBJ2-3; 9 nucleotides match TRBD2. CDR3 length: 16 residues. Germline assignment: CDR1 LNHDA and CDR2 SQIVND (reference sequence). V lost 4 bases, J lost 2 bases, and 7 bases stayed unmatched. Here the CDR3 reads CASSSLAGGPTDTQYF. In DNA form, the CDR3 reads TGTGCCAGTAGTAGCCTTGCGGGGGGGCCCACAGATACGCAGTATTTT.

The sample holds one count of this clone. The CDR3 sequence: CASSLSGYNEQFF. CDR3 sequence (DNA): TGTGCCAGCAGCTTAAGTGGGTACAATGAGCAGTTCTTC. This chain links TRBV7-2 with TRBJ2-1; no clear D. The V gene lost 2 bases and the J gene lost 4 bases, with 6 bases spanning the gap. CDR1 and CDR2 from the germline V gene are SGHTA and FQGNSA. The CDR3 sequence is 13 residues long.

This chain links TRBV6-5 with TRBJ2-7, with D perhaps given as TRBD1 or TRBD2 (5 bases each). The CDR3 spans 16 residues. The V and J ends lost 2 bases and 5 bases respectively, with 19 bases between them. The germline CDR1 and CDR2 sequences are MNHEY and SVGAGI. The CDR3: CASSYPQGRQFHEQYF. DNA of the CDR3: TGTGCCAGCAGTTACCCGCAGGGACGGCAGTTTCACGAGCAGTACTTC.

The J gene is TRBJ2-7, the V gene TRBV6-1; 7 bases fit TRBD1. Trimming at V came to 1 base and at J to 6 bases, leaving 6 bases not matched to a gene. The germline CDR1 and CDR2 sequences are MNHNS and SASEGT. The CDR3 loop spans 14 amino acids. The CDR3 loop is CASSEGGTVGEQYF. The CDR3 nucleotides read TGTGCCAGCAGTGAAGGGGGGACAGTAGGCGAGCAGTACTTC.

The chain has TRBV4-3 and TRBJ2-7, with 9 nucleotides matching TRBD2. CDR3 length: 15 residues. Germline loops: CDR1 LGHNA, CDR2 YSLEER. After removal of 2 bases from V and 2 bases from J, the junction contained 4 bases not matched to a gene. The CDR3 coding sequence is TGCGCCAGCAGCCAAAGTAGCGGGAGAACCTACGAGCAGTACTTC. Translated: CASSQSSGRTYEQYF.